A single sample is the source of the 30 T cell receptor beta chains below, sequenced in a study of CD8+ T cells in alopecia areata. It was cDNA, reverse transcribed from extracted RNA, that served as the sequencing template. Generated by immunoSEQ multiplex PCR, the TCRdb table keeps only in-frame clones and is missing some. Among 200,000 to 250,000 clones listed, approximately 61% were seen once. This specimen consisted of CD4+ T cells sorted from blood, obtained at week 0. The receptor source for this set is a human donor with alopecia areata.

CDR3 loop: CASRQTARYEQYF. CDR3 DNA sequence: TGTGCCAGCAGGCAGACAGCTAGATACGAGCAGTACTTC. This sequence joins TRBV5-6 and TRBJ2-7, with a tentative D call TRBD1 (5 bases). V dropped 5 bases and J dropped 4 bases, with 13 bases sitting between them. Germline V gene sequence: CDR1 SGHDT, CDR2 YYEEEE. This CDR3 region has 13 residues.

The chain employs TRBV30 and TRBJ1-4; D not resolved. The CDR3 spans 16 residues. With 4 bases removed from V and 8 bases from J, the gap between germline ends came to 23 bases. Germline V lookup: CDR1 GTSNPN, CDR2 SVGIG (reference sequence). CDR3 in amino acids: CAWTYGPGRGQEKLFF. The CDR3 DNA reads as TGTGCCTGGACCTATGGTCCGGGCAGAGGGCAGGAAAAACTGTTTTTT.

Here the CDR3 reads CASSQSDSVCSTEAFF. In DNA form, the CDR3 reads TGCGCCAGCAGTCAATCCGACAGCGTGTGTAGCACTGAAGCTTTCTTT. The V and J genes are TRBV23-1 and TRBJ1-1; D perhaps matches TRBD1 (5 bases). TRBV23-1 is known as an ORF, though its function is uncertain. V lost 0 bases and J lost 4, with 15 bases in between. This CDR3 is 16 amino acids long.

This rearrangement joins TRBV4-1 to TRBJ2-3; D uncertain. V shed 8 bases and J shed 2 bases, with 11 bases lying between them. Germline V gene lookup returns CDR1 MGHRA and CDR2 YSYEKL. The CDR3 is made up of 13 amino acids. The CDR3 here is CASGPYDTDTQYF. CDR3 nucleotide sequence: TGCGCCAGCGGACCGTACGACACAGATACGCAGTATTTT.

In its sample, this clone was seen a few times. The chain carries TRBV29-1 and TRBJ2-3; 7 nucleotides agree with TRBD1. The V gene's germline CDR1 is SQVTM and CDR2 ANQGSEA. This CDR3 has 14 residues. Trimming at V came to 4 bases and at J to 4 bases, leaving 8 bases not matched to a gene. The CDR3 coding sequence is TGCAGCGTTGCAATACGTACAGGGGCAGATACGCAGTATTTT. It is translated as CSVAIRTGADTQYF.

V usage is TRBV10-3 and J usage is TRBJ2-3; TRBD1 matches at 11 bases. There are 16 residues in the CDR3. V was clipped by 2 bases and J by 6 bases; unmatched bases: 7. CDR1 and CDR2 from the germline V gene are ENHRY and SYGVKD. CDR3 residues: CAISEPGTGGLDTQYF. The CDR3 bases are TGTGCCATCAGTGAGCCGGGGACAGGGGGACTGGATACGCAGTATTTT.

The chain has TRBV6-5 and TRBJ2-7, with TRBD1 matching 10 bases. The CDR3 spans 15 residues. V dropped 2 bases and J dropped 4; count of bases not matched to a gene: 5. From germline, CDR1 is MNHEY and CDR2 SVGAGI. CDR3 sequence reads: CASSYAWTGGYEQYF. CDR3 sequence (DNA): TGTGCCAGCAGTTACGCCTGGACAGGGGGATACGAGCAGTACTTC.

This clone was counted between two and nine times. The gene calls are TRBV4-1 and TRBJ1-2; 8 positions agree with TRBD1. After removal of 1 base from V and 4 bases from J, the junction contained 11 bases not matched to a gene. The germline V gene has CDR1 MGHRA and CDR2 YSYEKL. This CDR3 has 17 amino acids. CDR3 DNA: TGCGCCAGCAGCCAAGGTGGTCCAGGGGGCGGATTCTATGGCTACACCTTC. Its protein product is CASSQGGPGGGFYGYTF.

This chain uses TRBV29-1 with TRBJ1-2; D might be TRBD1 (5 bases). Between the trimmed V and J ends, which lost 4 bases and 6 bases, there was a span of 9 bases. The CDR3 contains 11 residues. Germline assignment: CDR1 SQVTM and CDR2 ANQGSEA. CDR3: CSVGRDHGYTF. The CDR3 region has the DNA TGCAGCGTTGGTCGGGACCATGGCTACACCTTC.

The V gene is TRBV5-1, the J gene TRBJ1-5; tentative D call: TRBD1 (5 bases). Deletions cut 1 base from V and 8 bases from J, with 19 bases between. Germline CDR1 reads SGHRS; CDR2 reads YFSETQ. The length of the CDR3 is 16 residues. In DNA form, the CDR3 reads TGCGCCAGCAGCTTGAGGTCGACGGGGGGAAGCGAGCCCCAGCATTTT. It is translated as CASSLRSTGGSEPQHF.

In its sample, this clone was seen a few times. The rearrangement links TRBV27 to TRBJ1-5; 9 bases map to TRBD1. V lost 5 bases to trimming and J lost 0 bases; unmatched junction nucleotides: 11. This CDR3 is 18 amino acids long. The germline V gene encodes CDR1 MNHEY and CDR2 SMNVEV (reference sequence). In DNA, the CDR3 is TGTGCCAGCAGTCCCGGGACAGGGCAGGGATATAGCAATCAGCCCCAGCATTTT. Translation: CASSPGTGQGYSNQPQHF.

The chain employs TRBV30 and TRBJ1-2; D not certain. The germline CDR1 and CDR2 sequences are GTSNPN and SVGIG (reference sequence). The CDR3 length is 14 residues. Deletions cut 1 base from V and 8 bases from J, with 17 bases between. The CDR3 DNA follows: TGTGCCTGGAGTGGACTATTCAGGCGCGACGGCTACACCTTC. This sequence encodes CAWSGLFRRDGYTF.

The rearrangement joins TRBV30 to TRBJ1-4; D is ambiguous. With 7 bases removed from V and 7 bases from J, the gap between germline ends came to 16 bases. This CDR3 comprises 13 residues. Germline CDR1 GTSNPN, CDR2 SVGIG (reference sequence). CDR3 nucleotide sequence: TGTGCCTCTGGACCCGCCGTGGGTGAAAAACTGTTTTTT. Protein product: CASGPAVGEKLFF.

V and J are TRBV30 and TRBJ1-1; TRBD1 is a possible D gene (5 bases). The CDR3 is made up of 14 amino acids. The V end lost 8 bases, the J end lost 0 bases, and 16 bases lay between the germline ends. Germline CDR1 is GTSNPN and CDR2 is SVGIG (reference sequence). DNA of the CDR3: TGTGCCCTCTTTCGGGGCGTGGTGAACACTGAAGCTTTCTTT. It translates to CALFRGVVNTEAFF.

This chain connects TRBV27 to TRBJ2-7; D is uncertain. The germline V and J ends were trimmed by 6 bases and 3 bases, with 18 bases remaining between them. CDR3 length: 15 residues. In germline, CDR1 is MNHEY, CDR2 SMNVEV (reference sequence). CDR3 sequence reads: CASRTVKGRHYEQYF. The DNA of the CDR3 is TGTGCCAGCAGAACGGTGAAGGGAAGACACTACGAGCAGTACTTC.

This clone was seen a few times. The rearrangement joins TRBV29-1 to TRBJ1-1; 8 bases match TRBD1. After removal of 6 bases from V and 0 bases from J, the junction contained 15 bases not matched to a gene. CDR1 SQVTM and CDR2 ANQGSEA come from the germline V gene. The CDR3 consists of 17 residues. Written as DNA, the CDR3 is TGCAGCGTCTCTTCCGGGACAGGCGGGACTTTGAACACTGAAGCTTTCTTT. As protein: CSVSSGTGGTLNTEAFF.

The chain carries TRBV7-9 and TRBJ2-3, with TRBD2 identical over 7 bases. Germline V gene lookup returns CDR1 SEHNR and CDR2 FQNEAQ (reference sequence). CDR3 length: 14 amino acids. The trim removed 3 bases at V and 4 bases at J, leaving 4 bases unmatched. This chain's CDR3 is CASSFGLAADTQYF. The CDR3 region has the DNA TGTGCCAGCAGCTTCGGCCTAGCGGCAGATACGCAGTATTTT.

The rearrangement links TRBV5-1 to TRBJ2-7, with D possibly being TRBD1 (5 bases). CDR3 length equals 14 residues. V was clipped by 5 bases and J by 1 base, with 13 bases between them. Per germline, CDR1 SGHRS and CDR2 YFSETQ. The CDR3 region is CASRGAGLSYEQYF. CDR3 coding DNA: TGCGCCAGCAGAGGAGCAGGGCTGTCCTACGAGCAGTACTTC.

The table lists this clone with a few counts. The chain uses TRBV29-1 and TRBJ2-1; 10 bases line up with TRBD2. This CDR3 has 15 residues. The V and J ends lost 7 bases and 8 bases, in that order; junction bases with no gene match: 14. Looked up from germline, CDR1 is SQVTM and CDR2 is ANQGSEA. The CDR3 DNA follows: TGCAGCGCCCCCGCCCCTAGCGGGAGACGCGATGAGCAGTTCTTC. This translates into CSAPAPSGRRDEQFF.

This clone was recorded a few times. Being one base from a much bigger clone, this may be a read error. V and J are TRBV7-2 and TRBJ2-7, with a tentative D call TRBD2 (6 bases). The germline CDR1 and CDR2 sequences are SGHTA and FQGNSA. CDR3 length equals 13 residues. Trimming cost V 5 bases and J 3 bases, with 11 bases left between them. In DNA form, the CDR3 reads TGTGCCAGCAGCCGAGGCGGGATCTACGAGCAGTACTTC. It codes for CASSRGGIYEQYF.

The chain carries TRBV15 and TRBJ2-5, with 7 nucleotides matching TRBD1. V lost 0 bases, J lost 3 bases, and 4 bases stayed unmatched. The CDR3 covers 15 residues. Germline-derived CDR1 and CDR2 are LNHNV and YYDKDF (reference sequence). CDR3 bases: TGTGCCACCAGCAGAGATAAAGGACAGGAAGAGACCCAGTACTTC. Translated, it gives CATSRDKGQEETQYF.

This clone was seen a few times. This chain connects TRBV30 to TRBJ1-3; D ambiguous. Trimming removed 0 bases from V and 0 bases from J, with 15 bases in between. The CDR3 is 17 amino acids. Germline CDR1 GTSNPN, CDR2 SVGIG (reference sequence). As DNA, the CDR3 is TGTGCCTGGAGTGTTGAATCGGGCAGAACCTCTGGAAACACCATATATTTT. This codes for CAWSVESGRTSGNTIYF.

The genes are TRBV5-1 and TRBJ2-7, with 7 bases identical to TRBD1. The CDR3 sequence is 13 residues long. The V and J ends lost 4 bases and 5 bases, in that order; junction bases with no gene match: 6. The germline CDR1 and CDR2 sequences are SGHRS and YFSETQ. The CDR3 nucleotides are TGCGCCAGCAGCATTACAGGGGACAACGAGCAGTACTTC. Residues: CASSITGDNEQYF.

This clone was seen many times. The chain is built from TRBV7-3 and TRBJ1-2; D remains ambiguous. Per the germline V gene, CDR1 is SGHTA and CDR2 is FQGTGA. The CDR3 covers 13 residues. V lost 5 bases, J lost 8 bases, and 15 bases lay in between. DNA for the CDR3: TGTGCCAGCAGCACAACGGGTCAAGGGGGCTACACCTTC. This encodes CASSTTGQGGYTF.

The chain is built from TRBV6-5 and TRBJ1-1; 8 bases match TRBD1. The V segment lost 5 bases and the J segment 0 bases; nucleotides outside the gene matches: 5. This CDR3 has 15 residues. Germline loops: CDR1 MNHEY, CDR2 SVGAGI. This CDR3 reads CASSRGDRMNTEAFF. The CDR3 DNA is TGTGCCAGCAGTCGGGGGGACAGGATGAACACTGAAGCTTTCTTT.

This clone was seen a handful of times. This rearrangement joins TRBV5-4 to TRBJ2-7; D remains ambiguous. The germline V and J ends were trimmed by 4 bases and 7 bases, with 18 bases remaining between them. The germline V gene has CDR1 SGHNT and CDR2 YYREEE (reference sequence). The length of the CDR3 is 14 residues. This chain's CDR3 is CASSHVKTVEEQYF. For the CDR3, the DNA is TGTGCCAGCAGCCATGTTAAAACAGTTGAAGAGCAGTACTTC.

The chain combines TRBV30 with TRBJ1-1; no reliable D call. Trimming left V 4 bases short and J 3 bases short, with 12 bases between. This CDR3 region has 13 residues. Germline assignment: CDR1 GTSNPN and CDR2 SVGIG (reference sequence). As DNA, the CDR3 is TGTGCCTGGACCCGGGATAGGGACACTGAAGCTTTCTTT. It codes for CAWTRDRDTEAFF.

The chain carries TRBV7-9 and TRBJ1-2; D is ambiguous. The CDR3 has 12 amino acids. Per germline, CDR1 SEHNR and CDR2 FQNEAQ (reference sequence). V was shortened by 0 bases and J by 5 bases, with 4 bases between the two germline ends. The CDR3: CASSLALYGYTF. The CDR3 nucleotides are TGTGCCAGCAGCTTAGCCTTATATGGCTACACCTTC.

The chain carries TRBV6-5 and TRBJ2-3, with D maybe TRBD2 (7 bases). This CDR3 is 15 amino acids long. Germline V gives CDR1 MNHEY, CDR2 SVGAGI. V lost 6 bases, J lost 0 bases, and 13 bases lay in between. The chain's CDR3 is CASRGGTTSTDTQYF. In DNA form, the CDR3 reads TGTGCCAGCAGGGGGGGGACAACTAGCACAGATACGCAGTATTTT.

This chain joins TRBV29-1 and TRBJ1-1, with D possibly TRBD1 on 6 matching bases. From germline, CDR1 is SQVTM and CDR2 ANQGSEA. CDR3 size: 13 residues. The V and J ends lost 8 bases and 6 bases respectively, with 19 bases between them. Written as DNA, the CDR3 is TGCAGCCCATCGGGGGGGCTGGGGGCTGAAGCTTTCTTT. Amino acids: CSPSGGLGAEAFF.